Sequencing of this T cell receptor beta chain was carried out in a study of neurological immune-mediated disorders (dated by TCRdb to between 2018 and 2021). Background for the entire study: Of the roughly 34 multiple sclerosis patients, 31 had relapsing-remitting MS and 3 had secondary progressive MS. Peripheral blood TCR-beta repertoires from HTLV-I-associated myelopathy (HAM/TSP) patients, multiple sclerosis patients and healthy controls were compared by UMI-based sequencing. Longitudinal samples, technical triplicates and paired sorted CD4+ and CD8+ T-cell subsets, alongside PBMC samples, were included among the roughly 98 TCR-beta libraries. The cohort included 60 to 70 subjects: around 15 with HAM/TSP, around 34 with multiple sclerosis, and some 20 healthy controls. Results the study describes overall, beyond this receptor: TCR clonal expansion was highest in HAM/TSP patients and lowest in MS patients, with MS patients falling below even healthy controls. No identical CDR3 amino acid sequences were shared among expanded clones across subjects, suggesting private TCR-beta repertoires in all groups. In a phylogenetic analysis, the repertoires of 18 out of 34 MS patients fell into a single cluster of related CDR3 sequences, pointing to a possible signature at the repertoire level. No clinical or MRI features were associated with the MS cluster, and the authors said that larger cohorts are needed.

Taken from the germline V gene (reference sequence), the CDR1 and CDR2 loops are MNHNY and SVGAGI. Taken from cysteine to phenylalanine, the CDR3 has 14 residues. The read is trimmed to its CDR3 DNA, 42 bases read in frame from base 1. V loses 0 bases of germline sequence and J loses 6 bases, and the interval between the two ends is 9 bases. This clonotype was counted at least ten times. Its antigen is still unknown. No much larger clonotype is one base removed from it; base qualities were not supplied. For the unsorted PBMC libraries, 2 million PBMCs were stored in RNAlater at -80 degrees C until RNA extraction and were used to generate the libraries. The multiple sclerosis patients were enrolled in a US clinical protocol that used magnetic resonance imaging to evaluate disease progression. Peripheral blood was subjected to Ficoll-Hypaque density gradient centrifugation to isolate PBMCs, which were then cryopreserved in liquid nitrogen.

cDNA synthesis used template-switch 5'RACE with a primer carrying a 10-nucleotide random unique molecular identifier tagging each TCR transcript. Over 180 million TCR-beta sequences, covering 15-18 subjects, were produced in each sequencing run. The RNeasy kit was used to extract total RNA. The KAPA Real-time Library Amplification kit was used to amplify TCR-beta VDJ regions with primers targeting the TCR constant region and the 5'RACE anchor. Sample indexes and Illumina adaptors were added in a first PCR, and a second PCR then increased library yield. After Ampure bead purification, the roughly 650 bp TCR product was size-selected on a 2% E-gel SizeSelection system. Library quality was checked on a Bioanalyzer, concentration was measured with Qubit, and libraries were quantified with the Kapa Library Quantification kit before pooling. Paired-end 2 x 150 bp sequencing of the libraries was performed on an Illumina HiSeq 2500. To increase sequence diversity, about 25-30% phiX was spiked into each library pool. The published analysis was carried out like this. The UMI-based MiGEC pipeline processed quality-filtered reads and removed over 80% of raw TCR sequences during error correction. VDJ genes were aligned to IMGT germline references, and clonotypes were defined by unique CDR3 amino acid sequence plus V-J genes. Clonal expansion, Shannon diversity and CDR3 relatedness (CalcPairwiseDistances, ClusterSamples) were evaluated with VDJtools, and phylogenetic trees were built with CLCbio workbench. A clone was classed as expanded if it had 8 or more unique UMIs, a cutoff based on coefficient-of-variation modelling across technical triplicates. TCRdb applied fastp at Q25 and MiXCR to the public reads, then kept only in-frame beta chains. Rows with one shared CDR3 protein collapse into an entry with the most common genes and DNA. For this entry, the V and J calls and clone size follow TCRdb and not the study's own pipeline. Present in this sample are roughly 70,000 distinct CDR3 sequences, around 5.2% of which were seen just once. The ten biggest clones cover around 2.8% of the sample.

The receptor's source is a woman between 25 and 40 years old with multiple sclerosis. The sample consisted of PBMCs. The chain couples TRBV6-6 to TRBJ2-1; the D segment could be TRBD2, given 6 matching bases. At the DNA level, the sequence is TGTGCCAGCAGTTACTCAGGACTATCCAATGAGCAGTTCTTC. This encodes CASSYSGLSNEQFF.